This is a list of T cell receptor beta chains from one sample in a study of blood T cells in healthy people across ages. Using its own MiXCR run on the 5' RACE reads, TCRdb lists one record per CDR3 protein. The repertoire consists of under 800,000 distinct CDR3 sequences, with 43% occurring once and the leading ten covering more than 20%. The sequencing sample was made of blood. The receptors come from a woman aged 55-70 years in good health. Each CDR3 is given with its conserved first and last residue. Fields, in order: D gene, clone size, V gene, J gene, CDR3 protein, CDR3 DNA. D genes are given only for firm matches. Size is stated for part of the rows, as once, few or many counts, or as a class when the clone is expanded.

-	few	TRBV27	TRBJ1-5	CASRRGNQPQHF	TGTGCCAGCCGCCGGGGCAATCAGCCCCAGCATTTT
-	-	TRBV10-3	TRBJ1-1	CAIRATGQTVNMNTEAFF	TGTGCCATCAGAGCGACCGGACAGACGGTTAACATGAACACTGAAGCTTTCTTT
-	-	TRBV11-2	TRBJ2-3	CASTLGISTDTQYF	TGTGCCAGCACCTTAGGGATTAGCACAGATACGCAGTATTTT
TRBD1	-	TRBV5-1	TRBJ2-6	CASSFKMTQGAGADVLTF	TGCGCCAGCAGCTTTAAAATGACCCAGGGGGCTGGGGCCGACGTCCTGACTTTC
-	-	TRBV6-5	TRBJ2-5	CASSYSGGEVETQYF	TGTGCCAGCAGTTACTCGGGCGGGGAAGTGGAGACCCAGTACTTC
TRBD2	few	TRBV3-1	TRBJ2-3	CASSQGTSKTDTQYF	TGTGCCAGCAGCCAAGGGACTAGCAAGACAGATACGCAGTATTTT
-	few	TRBV29-1	TRBJ1-5	CSVITGFNQPQHF	TGCAGCGTCATAACAGGATTTAATCAGCCCCAGCATTTT
TRBD1	-	TRBV27	TRBJ1-1	CASSPSTGEANTEAFF	TGTGCCAGCAGTCCATCGACAGGGGAGGCAAACACTGAAGCTTTCTTT
TRBD2	few	TRBV23-1	TRBJ2-7	CASSHLPGLAGQWYF	TGCGCCAGCAGTCATTTACCGGGACTAGCGGGACAGTGGTACTTC
-	many	TRBV7-2	TRBJ2-5	CASSWKGRETQYF	TGTGCCAGCAGCTGGAAGGGGCGAGAGACCCAGTACTTC
TRBD2	few	TRBV9	TRBJ2-7	CASSDRTSGNYEQYF	TGTGCCAGCAGCGACCGGACTAGCGGGAACTACGAGCAGTACTTC
TRBD1	-	TRBV6-5	TRBJ1-5	CASSYRDRGQPQHF	TGTGCCAGCAGTTACCGGGACAGGGGTCAGCCCCAGCATTTT
TRBD2	-	TRBV12-3/TRBV12-4	TRBJ2-1	CASSFPSGSYYEQFF	TGTGCCAGCAGTTTCCCTAGCGGGAGTTATTATGAGCAGTTCTTC
-	once	TRBV3-1	TRBJ1-2	CASSQPDMREGYGYTF	TGTGCCAGCAGCCAACCGGATATGAGGGAGGGCTATGGCTACACCTTC
-	few	TRBV6-5	TRBJ1-1	CASSYLSGVKTEAFF	TGTGCCAGCAGTTACTTGTCCGGGGTTAAAACTGAAGCTTTCTTT
-	few	TRBV12-3/TRBV12-4	TRBJ2-1	CASSSSATNNEQFF	TGTGCCAGCAGTTCGTCGGCCACTAACAATGAGCAGTTCTTC
-	few	TRBV20-1	TRBJ1-1	CSAQSTGPGSEAFF	TGCAGTGCCCAATCGACAGGCCCCGGGTCTGAAGCTTTCTTT
TRBD2	-	TRBV7-3	TRBJ2-4	CASGLERLAGGDIQYF	TGTGCCAGCGGCCTAGAGCGACTAGCGGGAGGGGACATTCAGTACTTC
-	many	TRBV12-3/TRBV12-4	TRBJ2-5	CASSFDLGETQYF	TGTGCCAGCAGTTTTGACCTAGGAGAGACCCAGTACTTC
-	-	TRBV28	TRBJ1-5	CASSPQGFGQPQHF	TGTGCCAGCAGTCCTCAGGGTTTCGGGCAGCCCCAGCATTTT
-	few	TRBV29-1	TRBJ2-1	CSVDKNEQFF	TGCAGCGTTGATAAAAATGAGCAGTTCTTC
-	-	TRBV6-2/TRBV6-3	TRBJ2-7	CASIYGRGRGYEQYF	TGTGCCAGCATTTACGGACGGGGCAGAGGCTACGAGCAGTACTTC
TRBD2	few	TRBV20-1	TRBJ2-1	CSLGYGLAGNEQFF	TGCAGTCTTGGGTACGGGCTAGCGGGCAATGAGCAGTTCTTC
-	few	TRBV7-3	TRBJ2-3	CASSRGLPSTDTQYF	TGTGCCAGCAGCAGGGGACTTCCTAGCACAGATACGCAGTATTTT
-	-	TRBV10-2	TRBJ1-1	CASTHRENTEAFF	TGCGCCAGCACACACAGGGAGAACACTGAAGCTTTCTTT
-	few	TRBV7-2	TRBJ2-5	CASSLRPGAHYVETQYF	TGTGCCAGCAGCTTAAGACCTGGGGCGCATTATGTGGAGACCCAGTACTTC
TRBD1	few	TRBV18	TRBJ1-1	CASSPPRTGAGEAFF	TGTGCCAGCTCACCACCCCGGACAGGGGCGGGTGAAGCTTTCTTT
-	few	TRBV7-2	TRBJ2-3	CASSLSRGSDTQYF	TGTGCCAGCAGCTTAAGTCGGGGGTCAGATACGCAGTATTTT
-	once	TRBV7-2	TRBJ1-4	CASSPGGGAVGEKLFF	TGTGCCAGCAGCCCCGGGGGCGGGGCGGTAGGCGAAAAACTGTTTTTT
-	-	TRBV29-1	TRBJ2-1	CSAERSGNNEQFF	TGCAGCGCCGAACGTAGCGGAAATAATGAGCAGTTCTTC
-	many	TRBV28	TRBJ2-4	CASAEAKNIQYF	TGTGCCAGCGCAGAAGCCAAAAACATTCAGTACTTC
-	-	TRBV29-1	TRBJ2-7	CSVVWGSEQYF	TGCAGCGTTGTCTGGGGTTCCGAGCAGTACTTC
-	-	TRBV7-2	TRBJ2-3	CASSLRYQTGIADTQYF	TGTGCCAGCAGCTTAAGGTATCAGACTGGGATCGCAGATACGCAGTATTTT
-	many	TRBV5-5	TRBJ2-2	CASSFRSGELFF	TGTGCCAGCAGCTTTAGGTCGGGGGAGCTGTTTTTT
-	few	TRBV12-3/TRBV12-4	TRBJ2-1	CASKRAFSSYNEQFF	TGTGCCAGCAAGCGCGCGTTCAGCTCCTACAATGAGCAGTTCTTC
TRBD2	many	TRBV5-5	TRBJ2-1	CASRREYEQFF	TGTGCCAGCAGGCGGGAGTATGAGCAGTTCTTC
-	-	TRBV27	TRBJ1-1	CASSQSRGETEAFF	TGTGCCAGCAGCCAATCCCGCGGGGAGACTGAAGCTTTCTTT
-	-	TRBV29-1	TRBJ1-1	CSVEEAGVAFF	TGCAGCGTTGAAGAAGCAGGGGTAGCTTTCTTT
TRBD1	many	TRBV28	TRBJ2-7	CASTLGGQATYEQYF	TGTGCCAGCACCCTCGGAGGACAGGCGACCTACGAGCAGTACTTC
-	few	TRBV11-3	TRBJ2-1	CASSSGTADEQFF	TGTGCCAGCAGCTCCGGGACGGCGGATGAGCAGTTCTTC
-	-	TRBV15	TRBJ2-3	CATSRPSTGSAGDTQYF	TGTGCCACCAGCAGACCATCGACCGGGAGTGCCGGAGATACGCAGTATTTT
-	-	TRBV7-8	TRBJ2-3	CASSPGRDVDTQYF	TGTGCCAGCAGCCCCGGCCGGGACGTAGATACGCAGTATTTT
-	-	TRBV4-2	TRBJ2-1	CASSAGYEQFF	TGTGCCAGCAGCGCCGGGTATGAGCAGTTCTTC
TRBD1	few	TRBV7-2	TRBJ1-4	CASSRKGTANEKLFF	TGTGCCAGCAGCCGTAAAGGGACAGCTAATGAAAAACTGTTTTTT
-	-	TRBV5-1	TRBJ2-2	CASSFRLQGIGGELFF	TGCGCCAGCAGCTTTCGACTACAGGGTATCGGCGGGGAGCTGTTTTTT
TRBD2	few	TRBV5-1	TRBJ2-5	CASSLRSGGRAETQYF	TGCGCCAGCAGCCTCCGAAGCGGGGGGAGAGCGGAGACCCAGTACTTC
TRBD2	few	TRBV4-3	TRBJ2-5	CASSPGLLAGDNEQYF	TGCGCCAGTTCGCCCGGCCTACTAGCGGGAGACAATGAGCAGTACTTC
TRBD1	once	TRBV20-1	TRBJ1-6	CSASSGQGWNSPLHF	TGCAGTGCCAGTTCGGGACAGGGGTGGAATTCACCCCTCCACTTT
TRBD1	few	TRBV20-1	TRBJ2-2	CSASLGQPNTGELFF	TGCAGTGCTAGCCTGGGACAGCCGAACACCGGGGAGCTGTTTTTT
-	-	TRBV9	TRBJ1-6	CASSVRQDYYNSPLHF	TGTGCCAGCAGCGTACGGCAGGATTATTATAATTCACCCCTCCACTTT
TRBD1	-	TRBV2	TRBJ2-3	CASRGQDADTQYF	TGTGCCAGCCGAGGACAGGACGCAGATACGCAGTATTTT
TRBD1	-	TRBV7-3	TRBJ2-1	CASSLTGGDNEQFF	TGTGCCAGCAGCTTAACAGGGGGCGACAATGAGCAGTTCTTC
TRBD1	many	TRBV29-1	TRBJ2-7	CSVEDAGGEQYF	TGCAGCGTTGAAGATGCAGGGGGCGAGCAGTACTTC